This T cell receptor (beta chain) stems from a study of identical twins. CDR3 length: 14 amino acids. The V gene's germline CDR1 is ENHRY and CDR2 SYGVKD. V was cut by 0 bases and J by 3 bases, with 8 bases left in between. This clonotype was picked up many times. Its antigen is not known. Overall study findings and caveats: Conclusions rested on cross-sectional statistics rather than following the same donors. Invariant MAIT and iNKT cells could partly confound zero-insertion analyses.

Unique molecular identifiers were present on the cDNA, and a universal primer site came from template switching. TCRdb passed the 5' RACE reads through MiXCR, listing each CDR3 protein once. The sample yields 420,000 or so distinct CDR3 sequences, around 18% seen once. The sequenced sample was naive T cells sorted from blood. V usage is TRBV10-3 and J usage is TRBJ1-2; D unclear. The clonotype comes from a man in his fifties in good health. The CDR3 region is CAISESKGHYGYTF. The CDR3 nucleotides read TGTGCCATCAGTGAGTCAAAGGGCCACTATGGCTACACCTTC.